This T cell receptor (beta chain) was documented in a study of T cells in tuberculosis. There are 13 residues in the CDR3. J lost 4 bases, V lost 5 bases, and 4 bases had no gene match. CDR1 and CDR2 (germline): SGHNT, YYREEE (reference sequence). TCRdb's copy holds only in-frame clones and misses some; the assay was immunoSEQ multiplex PCR. The sample holds around 43,000 clones, around 96% seen once. The V gene is TRBV5-4, the J gene TRBJ1-2, with 8 positions matching TRBD1. The clonotype originates from a donor aged 10-29 years with latent tuberculosis or without tuberculosis infection. What was sequenced was PBMCs. In DNA, the CDR3 is TGTGCCAGCAGTTTTGGACAGGGCTATGGCTACACCTTC. It translates to CASSFGQGYGYTF. Variable domain in full (rest from reference TRBV5-4 and TRBJ1-2): ETGVTQSPTHLIKTRGQQVTLRCSSQSGHNTVSWYQQALGQGPQFIFQYYREEENGRGNFPPRFSGLQFPNYSSELNVNALELDDSALYLCASSFGQGYGYTFGSGTRLTVV.